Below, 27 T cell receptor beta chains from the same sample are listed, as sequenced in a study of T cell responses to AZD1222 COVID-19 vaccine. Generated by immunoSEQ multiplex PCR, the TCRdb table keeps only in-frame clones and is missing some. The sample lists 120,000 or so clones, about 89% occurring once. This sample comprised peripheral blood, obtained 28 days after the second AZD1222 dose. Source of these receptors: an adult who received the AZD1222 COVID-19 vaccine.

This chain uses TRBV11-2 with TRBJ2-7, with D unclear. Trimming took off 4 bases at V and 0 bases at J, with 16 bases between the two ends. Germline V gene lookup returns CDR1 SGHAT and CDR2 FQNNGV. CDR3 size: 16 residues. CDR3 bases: TGTGCCAGCAGCTCACCCCGGGCCAGGAGCTCCTACGAGCAGTACTTC. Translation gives CASSSPRARSSYEQYF.

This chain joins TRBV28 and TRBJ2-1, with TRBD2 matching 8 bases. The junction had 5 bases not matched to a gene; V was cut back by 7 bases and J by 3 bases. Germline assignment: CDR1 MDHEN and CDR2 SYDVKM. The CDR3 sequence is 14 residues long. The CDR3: CASTTSAGYNEQFF. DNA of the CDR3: TGTGCCAGCACGACTAGCGCGGGCTACAATGAGCAGTTCTTC. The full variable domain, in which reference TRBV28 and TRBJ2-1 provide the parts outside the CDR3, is DVKVTQSSRYLVKRTGEKVFLECVQDMDHENMFWYRQDPGLGLRLIYFSYDVKMKEKGDIPEGYSVSREKKERFSLILESASTNQTSMYLCASTTSAGYNEQFFGPGTRLTVL.

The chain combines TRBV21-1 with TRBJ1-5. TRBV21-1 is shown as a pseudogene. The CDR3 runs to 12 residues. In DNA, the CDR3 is TGTGCCAGCATCGACCGTGATCAGCCCCAGCATTTT. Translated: CASIDRDQPQHF.

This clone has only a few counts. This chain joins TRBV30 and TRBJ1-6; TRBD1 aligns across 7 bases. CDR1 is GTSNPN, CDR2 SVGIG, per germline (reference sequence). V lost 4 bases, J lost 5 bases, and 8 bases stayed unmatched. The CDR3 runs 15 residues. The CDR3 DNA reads TGTGCCTGGAACTCACAGGGGATTAATAATTCACCCCTCCACTTT. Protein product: CAWNSQGINNSPLHF.

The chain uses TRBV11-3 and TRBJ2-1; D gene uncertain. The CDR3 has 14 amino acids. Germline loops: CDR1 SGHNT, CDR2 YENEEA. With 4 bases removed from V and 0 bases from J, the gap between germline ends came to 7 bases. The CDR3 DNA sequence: TGTGCCAGCAGCTCCGGTTCCTCCTACAATGAGCAGTTCTTC. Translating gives CASSSGSSYNEQFF.

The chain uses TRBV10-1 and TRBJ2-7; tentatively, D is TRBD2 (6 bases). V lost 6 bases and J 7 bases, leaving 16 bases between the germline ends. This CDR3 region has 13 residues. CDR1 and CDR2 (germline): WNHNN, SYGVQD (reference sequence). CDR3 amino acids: CASRGTLTGEQYF. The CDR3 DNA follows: TGCGCCAGCAGAGGGACTTTAACGGGAGAGCAGTACTTC.

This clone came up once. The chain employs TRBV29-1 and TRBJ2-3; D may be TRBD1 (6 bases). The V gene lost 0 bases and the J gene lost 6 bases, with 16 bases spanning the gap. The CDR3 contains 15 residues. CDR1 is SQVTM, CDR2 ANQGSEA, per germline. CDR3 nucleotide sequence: TGCAGCGTTGAAGATCCGGCAGTGGGGGCTGATACGCAGTATTTT. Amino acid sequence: CSVEDPAVGADTQYF.

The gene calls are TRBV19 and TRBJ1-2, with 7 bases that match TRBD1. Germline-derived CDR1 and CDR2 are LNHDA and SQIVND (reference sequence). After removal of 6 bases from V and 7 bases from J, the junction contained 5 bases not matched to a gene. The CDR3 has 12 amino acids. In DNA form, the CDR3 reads TGTGCCAGTAGACTCGACAGGGCTGGCTACACCTTC. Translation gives CASRLDRAGYTF.

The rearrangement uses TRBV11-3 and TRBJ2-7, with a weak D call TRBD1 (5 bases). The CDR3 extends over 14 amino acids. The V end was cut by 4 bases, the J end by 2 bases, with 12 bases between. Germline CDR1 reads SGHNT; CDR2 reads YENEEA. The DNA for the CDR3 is TGTGCCAGCAGCTCCCGACAGCCTCCCTACGAGCAGTACTTC. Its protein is CASSSRQPPYEQYF.

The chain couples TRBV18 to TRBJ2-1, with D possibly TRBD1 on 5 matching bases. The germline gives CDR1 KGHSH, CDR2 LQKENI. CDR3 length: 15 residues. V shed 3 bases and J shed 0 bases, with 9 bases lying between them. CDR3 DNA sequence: TGTGCCAGCTCACCTCCCGACAGCTCCTACAATGAGCAGTTCTTC. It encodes CASSPPDSSYNEQFF.

CDR3 region: CASSPGRGGKYEQYF. In nucleotides, the CDR3 is TGTGCCAGCAGCCCTGGGCGCGGGGGAAAATACGAGCAGTACTTC. The chain is built from TRBV4-2 and TRBJ2-7, with 7 bases aligning to TRBD2. V dropped 4 bases and J dropped 4; count of bases not matched to a gene: 10. The CDR3 totals 15 residues. CDR1 and CDR2 from the germline V gene are LGHNA and YNFKEQ.

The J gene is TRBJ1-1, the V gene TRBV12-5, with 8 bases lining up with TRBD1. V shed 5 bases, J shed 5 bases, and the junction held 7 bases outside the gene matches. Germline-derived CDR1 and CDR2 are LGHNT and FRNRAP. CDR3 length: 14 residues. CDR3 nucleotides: TGTGCTAGTGGTACGGGACAGGTGGGGACTGAAGCTTTCTTT. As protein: CASGTGQVGTEAFF.

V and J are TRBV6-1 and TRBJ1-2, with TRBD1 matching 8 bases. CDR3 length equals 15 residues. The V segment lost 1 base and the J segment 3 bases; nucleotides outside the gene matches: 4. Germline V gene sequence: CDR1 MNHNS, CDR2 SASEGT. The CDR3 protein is CASSEEAGGYYGYTF. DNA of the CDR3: TGTGCCAGCAGTGAAGAGGCAGGGGGCTACTATGGCTACACCTTC.

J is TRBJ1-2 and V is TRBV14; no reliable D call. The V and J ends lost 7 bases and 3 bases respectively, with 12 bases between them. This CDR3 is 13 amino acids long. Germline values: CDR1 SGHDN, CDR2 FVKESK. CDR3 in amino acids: CASNSVGDYGYTF. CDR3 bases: TGTGCCAGCAATTCCGTCGGGGACTATGGCTACACCTTC.

CDR3 nucleotides: TGCGCCAGCAGCTGGGGACTAGCGGAGACCTCCTACGAGCAGTACTTC. This sequence encodes CASSWGLAETSYEQYF. The rearrangement links TRBV5-1 to TRBJ2-7, with TRBD2 matching over 11 bases. Germline lookup yields CDR1 SGHRS and CDR2 YFSETQ. Losses at the gene ends were 3 bases for V and 0 bases for J; bases not matched to a gene: 5. CDR3 length equals 16 residues.

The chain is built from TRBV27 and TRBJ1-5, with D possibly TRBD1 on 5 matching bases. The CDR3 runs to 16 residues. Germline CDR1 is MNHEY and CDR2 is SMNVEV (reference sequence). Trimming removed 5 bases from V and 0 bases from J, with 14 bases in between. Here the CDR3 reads CASSPYWGVSNQPQHF. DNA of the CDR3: TGTGCCAGCAGTCCATACTGGGGGGTTAGCAATCAGCCCCAGCATTTT.

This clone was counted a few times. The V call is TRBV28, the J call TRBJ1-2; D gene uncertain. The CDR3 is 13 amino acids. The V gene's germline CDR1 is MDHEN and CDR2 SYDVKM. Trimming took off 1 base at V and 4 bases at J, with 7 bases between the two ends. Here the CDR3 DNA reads TGTGCCAGCAGTTTATCCCAGTTCTATGGCTACACCTTC. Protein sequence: CASSLSQFYGYTF.

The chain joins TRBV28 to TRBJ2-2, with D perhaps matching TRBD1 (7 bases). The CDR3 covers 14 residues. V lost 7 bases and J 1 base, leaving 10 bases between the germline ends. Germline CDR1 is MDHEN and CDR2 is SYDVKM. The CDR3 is CASNQGGNTGELFF. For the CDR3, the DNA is TGTGCCAGCAACCAGGGGGGGAACACCGGGGAGCTGTTTTTT.

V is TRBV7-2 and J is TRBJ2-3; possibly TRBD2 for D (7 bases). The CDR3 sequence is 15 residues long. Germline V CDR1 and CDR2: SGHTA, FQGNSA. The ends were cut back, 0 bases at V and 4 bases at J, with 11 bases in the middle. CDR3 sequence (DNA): TGTGCCAGCAGCTTAGCGGGGGGGCGGGCAGATACGCAGTATTTT. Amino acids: CASSLAGGRADTQYF.

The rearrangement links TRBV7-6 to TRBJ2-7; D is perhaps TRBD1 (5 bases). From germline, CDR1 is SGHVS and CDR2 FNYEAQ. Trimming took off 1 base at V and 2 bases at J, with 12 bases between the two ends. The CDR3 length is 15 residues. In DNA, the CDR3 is TGTGCCAGCAGCTTAGGAATCCAGGGTGCCTACGAGCAGTACTTC. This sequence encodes CASSLGIQGAYEQYF.

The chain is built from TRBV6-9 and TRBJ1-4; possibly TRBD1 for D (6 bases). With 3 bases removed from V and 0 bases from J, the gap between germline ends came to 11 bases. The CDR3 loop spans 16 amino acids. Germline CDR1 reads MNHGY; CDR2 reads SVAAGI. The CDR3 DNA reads TGTGCCAGCAGTTACGGGGACAACTCAACTAATGAAAAACTGTTTTTT. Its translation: CASSYGDNSTNEKLFF.

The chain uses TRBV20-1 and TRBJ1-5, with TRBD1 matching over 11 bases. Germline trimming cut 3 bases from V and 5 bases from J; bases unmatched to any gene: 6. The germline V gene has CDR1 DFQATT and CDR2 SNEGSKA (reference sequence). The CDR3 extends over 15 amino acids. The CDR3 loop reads CSASSGTGGDQPQHF. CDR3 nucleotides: TGCAGTGCTAGTTCCGGGACAGGGGGGGATCAGCCCCAGCATTTT.

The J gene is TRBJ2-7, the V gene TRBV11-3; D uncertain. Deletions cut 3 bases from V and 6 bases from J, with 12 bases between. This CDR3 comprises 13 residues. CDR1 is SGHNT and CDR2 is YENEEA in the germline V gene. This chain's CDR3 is CASSLPTGLEQYF. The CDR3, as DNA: TGTGCCAGCAGCTTGCCTACTGGGCTCGAGCAGTACTTC.

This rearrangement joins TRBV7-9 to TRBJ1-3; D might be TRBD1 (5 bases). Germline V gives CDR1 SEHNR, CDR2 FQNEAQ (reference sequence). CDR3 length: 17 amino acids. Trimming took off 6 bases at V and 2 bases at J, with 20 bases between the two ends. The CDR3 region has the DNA TGTGCCAGCAGTTCTACCCATCTACAGGAAACTGGAAACACCATATATTTT. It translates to CASSSTHLQETGNTIYF.

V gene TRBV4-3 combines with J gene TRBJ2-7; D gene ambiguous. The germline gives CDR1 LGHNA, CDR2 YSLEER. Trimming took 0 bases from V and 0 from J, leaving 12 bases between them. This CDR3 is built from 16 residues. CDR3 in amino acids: CASSQDRVRHSYEQYF. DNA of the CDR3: TGCGCCAGCAGCCAAGATCGAGTACGACACTCCTACGAGCAGTACTTC.

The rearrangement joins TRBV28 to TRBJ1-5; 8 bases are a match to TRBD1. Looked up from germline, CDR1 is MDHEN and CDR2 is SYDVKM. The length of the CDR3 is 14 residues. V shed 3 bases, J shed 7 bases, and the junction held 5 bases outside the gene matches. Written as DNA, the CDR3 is TGTGCCAGCAGTTTTTACAGGGGGGTCCAGCCCCAGCATTTT. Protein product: CASSFYRGVQPQHF.

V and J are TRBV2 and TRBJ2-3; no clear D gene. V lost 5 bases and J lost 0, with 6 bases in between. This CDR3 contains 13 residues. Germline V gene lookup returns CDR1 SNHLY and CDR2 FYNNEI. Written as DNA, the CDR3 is TGTGCCAGCAGTAGTGACAGCACAGATACGCAGTATTTT. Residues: CASSSDSTDTQYF.